The text below deals with one T cell receptor beta chain. Its antigen is undetermined. Unexposed donor CD4+ T cells date from about 2011-2018, before the COVID-19 pandemic. CD4+ T cells were isolated from the cells after less than 13 days of culture. Sequencing used immunoSEQ multiplex PCR; TCRdb keeps in-frame clones, though not all of them. The sample has about 20,000 clones, approximately 70% seen once. This sample was taken from a study of CD4 T cells in relation to SARS-CoV-2 and coronaviruses. The ends lost 5 bases at V and 2 bases at J; junction bases unmatched: 5. The CDR3 covers 14 residues. Germline CDR1 MNHEY, CDR2 SVGAGI.

This rearrangement joins TRBV6-5 to TRBJ1-1; 7 positions match TRBD1. The sequencing sample was made of CD4+ T cells from PBMCs, cultured in vitro. The clonotype originates from a human donor in good health. CDR3 residues: CASSRQGYNTEAFF. In nucleotides, the CDR3 is TGTGCCAGCAGTCGACAGGGATATAACACTGAAGCTTTCTTT.